These 18 T cell receptor beta chains were sequenced from one sample in a study of blood T cells in healthy people across ages. Then a second PCR, running roughly 7 to 11 cycles, was carried out with a sample-barcoded 5' primer and a J-beta primer mix. TCRdb processed the 5' RACE reads anew with MiXCR; each CDR3 protein has one entry. The sample has roughly 640,000 distinct CDR3 sequences, about 28% seen once. The sequencing input was blood. The receptors were sampled from a woman older than 75 in good health.

This clonotype has ten or more counts. This sequence joins TRBV3-1 and TRBJ2-1; 11 bases match TRBD2. This CDR3 comprises 16 residues. Trimming cost V 2 bases and J 3 bases; bases outside gene matches: 3. Germline V lookup: CDR1 LGHDT, CDR2 YNNKEL (reference sequence). The DNA for the CDR3 is TGTGCCAGCAGCCAATCTAGCGGGGGGATCTACAATGAGCAGTTCTTC. It is translated as CASSQSSGGIYNEQFF.

A note on this clonotype: One end of the junction fails to match germline, which may point to a read error. The gene calls are TRBV9 and TRBJ2-1, with 8 bases identical to TRBD2. The CDR3 totals 15 residues. Germline V lookup: CDR1 SGDLS, CDR2 YYNGEE. The CDR3: CAGSPVAGGLNEQFF. The CDR3 DNA is TGTGCCGGCAGCCCTGTGGCGGGGGGTTTGAATGAGCAGTTCTTC.

In its sample, this clonotype was seen a few times. A much more abundant neighbour one base away suggests this may be a read error. V is TRBV12-3 or TRBV12-4 and J is TRBJ2-3; D gene uncertain. This CDR3 region has 12 residues. V was cut by 8 bases and J by 0 bases, with 6 bases left in between. This CDR3 reads CASAASTDTQYF. CDR3 DNA: TGTGCCAGCGCCGCTAGCACAGATACGCAGTATTTT.

This clonotype appeared many times. At one end the junction does not follow the germline gene, possibly because of a read error. The CDR3: CASKLTGVYAYTF. CDR3 nucleotide sequence: TGTGCCAGCAAACTGACTGGAGTCTATGCCTACACCTTC. The rearrangement links TRBV2 to TRBJ1-2; D unclear. The CDR3 is 13 amino acids. Germline V gene data show CDR1 as SNHLY and CDR2 as FYNNEI.

This clonotype was recorded at least ten times. The DNA for the CDR3 is TGTGCCAGCAGCACCGGGACTAGCGGGGGCGCTGAGACCCAGTACTTC. It is translated as CASSTGTSGGAETQYF. V gene TRBV11-2 combines with J gene TRBJ2-5; 14 bases align to TRBD2. The CDR3 contains 16 residues. CDR1 SGHAT and CDR2 FQNNGV come from the germline V gene. The trim removed 5 bases at V and 5 bases at J, leaving 7 bases unmatched.

The gene calls are TRBV7-9 and TRBJ2-3; TRBD1 might be the D (5 bases). CDR1 and CDR2 (germline): SEHNR, FQNEAQ (reference sequence). The CDR3 has 15 amino acids. V was shortened by 6 bases and J by 0 bases, with 13 bases between the two germline ends. The CDR3 DNA reads as TGTGCCAGCAGTCCGACAGTCCCTAGCACAGATACGCAGTATTTT. This translates into CASSPTVPSTDTQYF.

The rearrangement links TRBV5-6 to TRBJ1-2; no reliable D call. V lost 2 bases, J lost 0 bases, and 11 bases lay in between. The CDR3 runs 15 residues. From germline, CDR1 is SGHDT and CDR2 YYEEEE. CDR3 nucleotides: TGTGCCAGCAGCTTACAACATACGTCTAACTATGGCTACACCTTC. Protein: CASSLQHTSNYGYTF.

This clonotype was seen only a few times. The chain recombines TRBV28 with TRBJ1-4; 8 bases match TRBD1. CDR1 is MDHEN, CDR2 SYDVKM, per germline. This CDR3 contains 14 residues. Unmatched junction bases numbered 8, after V lost 7 bases and J lost 7 bases. In nucleotides, the CDR3 is TGTGCCAGCAAGCCGGGACAGGTGGCTGAAAAACTGTTTTTT. Translation gives CASKPGQVAEKLFF.

This clonotype showed up many times. The chain links TRBV5-1 to TRBJ2-5; D is possibly TRBD2 (6 bases). In germline, CDR1 is SGHRS, CDR2 YFSETQ. Deletions cut 4 bases from V and 4 bases from J, with 17 bases between. The CDR3 is made up of 15 amino acids. The chain's CDR3 is CASSPLWQGGETQYF. CDR3 nucleotide sequence: TGCGCCAGCAGCCCCTTGTGGCAGGGAGGAGAGACCCAGTACTTC. The full variable domain, completed using reference TRBV5-1 and TRBJ2-5, is KAGVTQTPRYLIKTRGQQVTLSCSPISGHRSVSWYQQTPGQGLQFLFEYFSETQRNKGNFPGRFSGRQFSNSRSEMNVSTLELGDSALYLCASSPLWQGGETQYFGPGTRLLVL.

In this sample, this clonotype turned up a few times. It may be a read error: a sequence one base away is much more abundant. V gene TRBV29-1 combines with J gene TRBJ2-7; D remains ambiguous. Germline CDR1 and CDR2: SQVTM and ANQGSEA. V was trimmed by 3 bases and J by 7 bases, leaving 10 bases between them. The CDR3 runs 11 residues. This CDR3 is CSVEAPNEQYF. For the CDR3, the DNA is TGCAGCGTTGAGGCACCGAATGAGCAGTACTTC.

The genes are TRBV12-3 or TRBV12-4 and TRBJ2-3, with D uncertain. Trimming stripped 7 bases from V and 13 bases from J, with 21 bases between. This CDR3 contains 13 residues. This CDR3 is CASTSTSADAEYF. The CDR3 DNA reads TGTGCCAGCACATCGACGAGCGCAGATGCGGAGTATTTT.

The rearrangement links TRBV29-1 to TRBJ1-1; tentative D call: TRBD1 (5 bases). The CDR3 is 12 amino acids. The ends were cut back, 4 bases at V and 4 bases at J, with 10 bases in the middle. CDR1 SQVTM and CDR2 ANQGSEA come from the germline V gene. CDR3 nucleotides: TGCAGCGTTGTGAGGGGACGCACTGAAGCTTTCTTT. Translation: CSVVRGRTEAFF.

V gene TRBV28 combines with J gene TRBJ2-1, with 8 positions matching TRBD2. V lost 3 bases to trimming and J lost 6 bases; unmatched junction nucleotides: 4. The V gene's germline CDR1 is MDHEN and CDR2 SYDVKM. This CDR3 has 14 residues. CDR3 loop: CASSFSGIVNEQFF. The CDR3 coding sequence is TGTGCCAGCAGTTTTAGCGGGATAGTCAATGAGCAGTTCTTC.

Of note for this clonotype: Just one base apart from a much larger clone, this may be a read error. J is TRBJ2-5 and V is TRBV12-3 or TRBV12-4; D possibly matches TRBD1 or TRBD2 (5 bases each). The V gene lost 6 bases and the J gene lost 5 bases, with 16 bases spanning the gap. This CDR3 comprises 14 residues. The CDR3 coding sequence is TGTGCCAGCAGCCGGGGCGTCTCGAGTGAGACCCAGTACTTC. This sequence encodes CASSRGVSSETQYF.

This clonotype was counted many times. This sequence joins TRBV28 and TRBJ2-3, with TRBD1 identical over 7 bases. V trimming: 2 bases; J trimming: 0 bases; junction bases outside the gene matches: 2. The CDR3 consists of 15 residues. CDR1 MDHEN and CDR2 SYDVKM come from the germline V gene. The CDR3 loop reads CASSLRQGSTDTQYF. The DNA for the CDR3 is TGTGCCAGCAGTTTACGACAGGGAAGCACAGATACGCAGTATTTT. The full variable domain, with the rest looked up from reference TRBV28 and TRBJ2-3, is DVKVTQSSRYLVKRTGEKVFLECVQDMDHENMFWYRQDPGLGLRLIYFSYDVKMKEKGDIPEGYSVSREKKERFSLILESASTNQTSMYLCASSLRQGSTDTQYFGPGTRLTVL.

This clonotype was counted many times. V is TRBV27 and J is TRBJ2-7; 8 bases match TRBD1. J gave up 0 bases and V 5 bases, and 3 bases lay outside the gene matches. CDR1 is MNHEY and CDR2 is SMNVEV in the germline V gene (reference sequence). There are 14 residues in the CDR3. The CDR3 DNA sequence: TGTGCCAGCAGTCCGACAGGGGTCTCCTACGAGCAGTACTTC. Protein: CASSPTGVSYEQYF.

This clonotype was seen at least ten times. This chain joins TRBV20-1 and TRBJ2-6; D is unclear. Between the trimmed V and J ends, which lost 2 bases and 1 base, there was a span of 12 bases. The CDR3 has 16 residues. The germline V gene has CDR1 DFQATT and CDR2 SNEGSKA (reference sequence). The CDR3 loop is CSARHPRWSGANVLTF. CDR3 bases: TGCAGTGCTAGACACCCGCGGTGGTCTGGGGCCAACGTCCTGACTTTC.

Ten or more counts support this clonotype. This chain uses TRBV11-3 with TRBJ2-3, with 8 bases matching TRBD1. Germline V gene lookup returns CDR1 SGHNT and CDR2 YENEEA. The CDR3 is 14 residues long. With 5 bases clipped from V and 10 bases from J, the junction kept 11 bases outside the gene matches. CDR3 protein: CASSPGQASQAQYF. The CDR3 region has the DNA TGTGCCAGCAGCCCGGGACAGGCCAGTCAAGCGCAGTATTTT. Together with reference TRBV11-3 and TRBJ2-3, the CDR3 gives the full variable domain: EAGVVQSPRYKIIEKKQPVAFWCNPISGHNTLYWYLQNLGQGPELLIRYENEEAVDDSQLPKDRFSAERLKGVDSTLKIQPAELGDSAVYLCASSPGQASQAQYFGPGTRLTVL.